This T cell receptor beta chain was profiled in a study of identical twins. TCRdb re-analysed the 5' RACE reads in MiXCR, keeping a single row per CDR3 protein. The sample records 450,000 to 650,000 distinct CDR3 sequences, around 9.6% being singletons. Regarding the study as a whole: With abundant cord blood beta clonotypes, insertions were fewer; memory repertoires showed no such pattern. Analyses of zero insertions could, in part, be confounded by invariant MAIT and iNKT cells. Twin pairs' shared out-of-frame alpha sequences were enriched in low generation probability.

This clonotype was recorded many times. Its antigen is currently unknown. This same sample was also taken into another study, of yellow fever vaccine responses in identical twins.

Sequenced input: PBMCs. The clonotype comes from a woman aged 18 to 35 in good health.

This CDR3 reads CASRELYSNQPQHF. CDR3 sequence (DNA): TGTGCCAGCCGGGAACTATATAGCAATCAGCCCCAGCATTTT. The chain employs TRBV27 and TRBJ1-5; D uncertain. The germline V and J ends were trimmed by 8 bases and 0 bases, with 11 bases remaining between them. Germline V gene data show CDR1 as MNHEY and CDR2 as SMNVEV (reference sequence). The CDR3 has 14 residues.